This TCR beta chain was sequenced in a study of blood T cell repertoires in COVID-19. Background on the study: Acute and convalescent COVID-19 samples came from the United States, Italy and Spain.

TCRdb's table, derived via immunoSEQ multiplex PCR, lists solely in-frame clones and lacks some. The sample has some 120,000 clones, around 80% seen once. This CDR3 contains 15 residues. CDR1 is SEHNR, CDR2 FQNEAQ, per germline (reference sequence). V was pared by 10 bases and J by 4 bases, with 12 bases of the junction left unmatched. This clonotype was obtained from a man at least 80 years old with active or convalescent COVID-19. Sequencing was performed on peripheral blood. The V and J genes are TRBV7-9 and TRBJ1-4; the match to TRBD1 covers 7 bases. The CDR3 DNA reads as TGTGCCAAAATGCGGGGACAGTTTAGTAATGAAAAACTGTTTTTT. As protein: CAKMRGQFSNEKLFF.